This T cell receptor beta chain came from a study of vaccination and CD4 T cells after COVID-19. On the study more broadly: Six males and four females constituted the convalescent cohort, two of whom were Hispanic.

Concerning this clonotype itself: Its antigen is not identified.

Sequencing of cultured CD4+ T cell DNA used the Oncomine TCR Beta short-read assay. Genomic DNA from cultured CD4+ T cells was extracted. One entry per CDR3 protein, called by TCRdb with MiXCR from the PCR reads. Seen here are 10,000 to 13,000 distinct CDR3 sequences, about 41% observed once, and the top ten hold roughly 12%. Treatment here: approximately nine-day PBMC culture with coronavirus spike peptide pools or control peptides (ViraFEST assay). ViraFEST enlarged antigen-specific T cell populations with peptide pools and afterwards sequenced TCRs. The V and J ends lost 4 bases and 6 bases respectively, with 13 bases between them. There are 13 residues in the CDR3.

The sequenced sample was CD4+ T cells from blood, cultured in vitro, obtained after SARS-CoV-2 vaccination. The rearrangement uses TRBV5-3 and TRBJ1-1, with D possibly TRBD1 on 5 matching bases. TRBV5-3 is an ORF for which the function is uncertain. The clonotype was recovered from a human donor who had recovered from COVID-19. The DNA for the CDR3 is TGTGCCAGAAGCCACCAGGGCATGGCTGAAGCTTTCTTT. Its translation: CARSHQGMAEAFF.